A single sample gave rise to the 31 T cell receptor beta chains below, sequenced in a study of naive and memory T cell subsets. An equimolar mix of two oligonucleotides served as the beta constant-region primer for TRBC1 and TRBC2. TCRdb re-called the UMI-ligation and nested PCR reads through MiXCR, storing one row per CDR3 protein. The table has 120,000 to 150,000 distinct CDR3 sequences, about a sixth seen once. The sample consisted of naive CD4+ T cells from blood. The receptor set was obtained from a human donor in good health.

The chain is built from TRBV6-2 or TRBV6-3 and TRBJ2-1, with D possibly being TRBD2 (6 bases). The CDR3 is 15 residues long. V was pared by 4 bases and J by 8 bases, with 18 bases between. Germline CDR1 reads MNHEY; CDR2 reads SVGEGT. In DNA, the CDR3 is TGTGCCAGCAGTTGGAGAGGCGGGGAGTCAGATGAGCAGTTCTTC. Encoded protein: CASSWRGGESDEQFF.

CDR3 DNA sequence: TGTGCCAGCAGCTTAAGGGTTAGCGGGTACGACACCGGGGAGCTGTTTTTT. Its protein is CASSLRVSGYDTGELFF. The J gene is TRBJ2-2, the V gene TRBV7-3, with 7 bases that match TRBD2. The junction had 8 bases not matched to a gene; V was cut back by 1 base and J by 3 bases. The CDR3 extends over 17 amino acids. The germline V gene has CDR1 SGHTA and CDR2 FQGTGA.

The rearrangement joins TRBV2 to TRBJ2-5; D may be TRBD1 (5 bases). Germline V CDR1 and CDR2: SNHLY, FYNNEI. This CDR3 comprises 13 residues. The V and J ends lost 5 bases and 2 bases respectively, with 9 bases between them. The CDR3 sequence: CASSRQHQETQYF. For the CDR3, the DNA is TGTGCCAGCAGTCGACAGCATCAAGAGACCCAGTACTTC. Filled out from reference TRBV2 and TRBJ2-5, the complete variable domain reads EPEVTQTPSHQVTQMGQEVILRCVPISNHLYFYWYRQILGQKVEFLVSFYNNEISEKSEIFDDQFSVERPDGSNFTLKIRSTKLEDSAMYFCASSRQHQETQYFGPGTRLLVL.

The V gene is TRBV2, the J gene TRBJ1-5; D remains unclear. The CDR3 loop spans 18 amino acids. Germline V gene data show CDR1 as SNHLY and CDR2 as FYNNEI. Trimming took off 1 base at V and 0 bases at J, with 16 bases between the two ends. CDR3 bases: TGTGCCAGCAGTGAAGGCCCGGGCAGGCTAGATAGCAATCAGCCCCAGCATTTT. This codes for CASSEGPGRLDSNQPQHF.

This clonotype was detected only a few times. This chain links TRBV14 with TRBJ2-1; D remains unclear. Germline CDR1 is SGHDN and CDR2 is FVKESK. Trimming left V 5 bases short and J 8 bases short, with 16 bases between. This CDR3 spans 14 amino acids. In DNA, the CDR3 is TGTGCCAGCAGCACGATGCTCCGAGGAGATGAGCAGTTCTTC. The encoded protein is CASSTMLRGDEQFF. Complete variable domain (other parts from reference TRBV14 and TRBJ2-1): EAGVTQFPSHSVIEKGQTVTLRCDPISGHDNLYWYRRVMGKEIKFLLHFVKESKQDESGMPNNRFLAERTGGTYSTLKVQPAELEDSGVYFCASSTMLRGDEQFFGPGTRLTVL.

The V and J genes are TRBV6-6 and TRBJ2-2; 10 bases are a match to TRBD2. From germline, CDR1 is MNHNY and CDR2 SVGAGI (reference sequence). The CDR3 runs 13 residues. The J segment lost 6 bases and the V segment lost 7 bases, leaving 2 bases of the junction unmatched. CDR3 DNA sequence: TGTGCCAGCACAGCGGGAGGGGCCGGGGAGCTGTTTTTT. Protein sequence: CASTAGGAGELFF.

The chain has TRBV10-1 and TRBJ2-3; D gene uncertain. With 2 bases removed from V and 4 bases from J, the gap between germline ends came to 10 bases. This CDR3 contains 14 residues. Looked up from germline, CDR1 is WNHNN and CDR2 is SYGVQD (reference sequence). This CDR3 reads CASSEGGMSDTQYF. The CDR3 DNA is TGCGCCAGCAGTGAGGGTGGAATGTCAGATACGCAGTATTTT.

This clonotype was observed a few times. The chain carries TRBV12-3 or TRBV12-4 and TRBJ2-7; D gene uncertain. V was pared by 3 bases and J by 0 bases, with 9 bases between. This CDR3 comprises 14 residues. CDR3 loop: CASSFQASSYEQYF. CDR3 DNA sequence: TGTGCCAGCAGTTTTCAAGCGAGCTCCTACGAGCAGTACTTC.

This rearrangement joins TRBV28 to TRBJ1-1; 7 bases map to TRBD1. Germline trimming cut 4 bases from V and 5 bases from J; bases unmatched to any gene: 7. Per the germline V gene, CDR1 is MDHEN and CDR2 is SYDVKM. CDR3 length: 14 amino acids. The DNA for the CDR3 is TGTGCCAGCAGTTCCGAGGGGGCGCGAACTGAAGCTTTCTTT. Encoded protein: CASSSEGARTEAFF.

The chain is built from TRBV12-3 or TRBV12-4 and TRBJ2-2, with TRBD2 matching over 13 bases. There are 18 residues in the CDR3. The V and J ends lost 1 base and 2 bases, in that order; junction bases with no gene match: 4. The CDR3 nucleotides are TGTGCCAGCAGTTTAGGACTAGCGGGAGGCCGCAACACCGGGGAGCTGTTTTTT. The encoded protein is CASSLGLAGGRNTGELFF.

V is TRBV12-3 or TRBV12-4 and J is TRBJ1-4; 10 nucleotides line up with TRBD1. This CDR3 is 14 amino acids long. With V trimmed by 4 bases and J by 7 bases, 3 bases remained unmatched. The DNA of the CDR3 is TGTGCCAGCAGTTACCGGGACAGGGGTGAAAAACTGTTTTTT. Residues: CASSYRDRGEKLFF.

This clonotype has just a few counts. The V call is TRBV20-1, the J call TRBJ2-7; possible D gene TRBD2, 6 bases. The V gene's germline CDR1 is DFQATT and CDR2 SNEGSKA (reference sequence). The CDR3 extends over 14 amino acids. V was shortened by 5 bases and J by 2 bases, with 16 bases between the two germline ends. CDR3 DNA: TGCAGTGCTCGAGCGGAGCGGGTCCCCTACGAGCAGTACTTC. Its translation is CSARAERVPYEQYF.

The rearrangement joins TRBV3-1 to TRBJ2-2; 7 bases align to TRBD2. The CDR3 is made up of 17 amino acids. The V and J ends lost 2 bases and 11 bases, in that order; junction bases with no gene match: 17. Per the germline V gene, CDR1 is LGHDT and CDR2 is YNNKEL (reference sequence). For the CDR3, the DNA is TGTGCCAGCAGCCAAAGGGGCGGGAGAAACTCGATAGGAGAGCTGTTTTTT. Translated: CASSQRGGRNSIGELFF.

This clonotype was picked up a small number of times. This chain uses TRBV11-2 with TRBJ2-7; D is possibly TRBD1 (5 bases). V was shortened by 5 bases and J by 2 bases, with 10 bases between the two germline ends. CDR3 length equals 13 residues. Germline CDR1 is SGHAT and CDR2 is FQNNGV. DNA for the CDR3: TGTGCCAGCAGCGTCAGGGTCACCTACGAGCAGTACTTC. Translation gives CASSVRVTYEQYF.

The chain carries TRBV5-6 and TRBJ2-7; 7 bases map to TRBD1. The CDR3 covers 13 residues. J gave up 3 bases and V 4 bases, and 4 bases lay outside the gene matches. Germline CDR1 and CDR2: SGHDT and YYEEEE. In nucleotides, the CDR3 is TGTGCCAGCAGCCCGGGACAGCGCTACGAGCAGTACTTC. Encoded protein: CASSPGQRYEQYF. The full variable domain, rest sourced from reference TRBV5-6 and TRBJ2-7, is DAGVTQSPTHLIKTRGQQVTLRCSPKSGHDTVSWYQQALGQGPQFIFQYYEEEERQRGNFPDRFSGHQFPNYSSELNVNALLLGDSALYLCASSPGQRYEQYFGPGTRLTVT.

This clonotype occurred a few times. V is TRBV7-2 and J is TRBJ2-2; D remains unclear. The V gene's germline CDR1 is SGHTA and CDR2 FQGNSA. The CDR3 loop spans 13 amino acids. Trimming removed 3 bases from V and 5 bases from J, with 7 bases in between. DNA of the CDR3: TGTGCCAGCAGCTTGTTAAGTACCGGGGAGCTGTTTTTT. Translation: CASSLLSTGELFF.

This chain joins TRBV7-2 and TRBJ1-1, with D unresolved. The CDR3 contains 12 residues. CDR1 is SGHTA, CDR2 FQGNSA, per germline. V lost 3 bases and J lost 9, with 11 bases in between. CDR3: CASSFYRGQAFF. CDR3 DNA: TGTGCCAGCAGCTTTTATAGAGGGCAAGCTTTCTTT.

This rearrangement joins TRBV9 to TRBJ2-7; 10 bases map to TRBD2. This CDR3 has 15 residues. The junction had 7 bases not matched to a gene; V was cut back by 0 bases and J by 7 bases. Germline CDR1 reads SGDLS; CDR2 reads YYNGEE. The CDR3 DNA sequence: TGTGCCAGCAGCGTAGGAGAAGCGGGAGGGCGGGAGCAGTACTTC. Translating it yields CASSVGEAGGREQYF.

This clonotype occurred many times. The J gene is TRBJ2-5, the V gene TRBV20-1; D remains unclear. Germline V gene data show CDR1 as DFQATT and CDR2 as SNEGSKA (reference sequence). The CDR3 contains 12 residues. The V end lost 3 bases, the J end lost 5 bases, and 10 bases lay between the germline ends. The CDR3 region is CSASLSQETQYF. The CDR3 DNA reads TGCAGTGCTAGCCTTAGTCAGGAGACCCAGTACTTC.

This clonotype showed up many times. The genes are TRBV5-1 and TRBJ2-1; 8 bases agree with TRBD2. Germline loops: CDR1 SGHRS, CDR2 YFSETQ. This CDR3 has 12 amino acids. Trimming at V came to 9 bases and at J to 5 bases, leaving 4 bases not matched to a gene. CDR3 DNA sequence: TGCGCCACCAGGACTAGCAACAATGAGCAGTTCTTC. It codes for CATRTSNNEQFF.

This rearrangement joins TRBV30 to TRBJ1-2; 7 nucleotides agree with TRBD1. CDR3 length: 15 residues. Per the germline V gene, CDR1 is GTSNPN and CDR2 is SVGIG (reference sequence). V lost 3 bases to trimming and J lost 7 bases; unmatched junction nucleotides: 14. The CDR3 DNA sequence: TGTGCCTGGAGCGCTTCCCGAAGGGGGCCGACTGGCTACACCTTC. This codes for CAWSASRRGPTGYTF.

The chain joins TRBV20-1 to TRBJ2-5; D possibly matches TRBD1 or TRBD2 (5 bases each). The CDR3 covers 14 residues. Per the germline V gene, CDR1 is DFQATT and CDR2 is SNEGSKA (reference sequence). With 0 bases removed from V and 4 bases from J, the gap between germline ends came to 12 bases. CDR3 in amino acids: CSARDRPGRETQYF. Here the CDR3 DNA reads TGCAGTGCTAGAGATCGGCCAGGGAGAGAGACCCAGTACTTC.

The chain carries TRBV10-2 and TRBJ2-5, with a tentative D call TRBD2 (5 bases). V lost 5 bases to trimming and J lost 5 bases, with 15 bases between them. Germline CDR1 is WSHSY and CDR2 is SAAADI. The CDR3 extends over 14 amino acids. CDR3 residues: CASSSSGMAETQYF. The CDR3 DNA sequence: TGCGCCAGCAGTTCCTCGGGAATGGCGGAGACCCAGTACTTC.

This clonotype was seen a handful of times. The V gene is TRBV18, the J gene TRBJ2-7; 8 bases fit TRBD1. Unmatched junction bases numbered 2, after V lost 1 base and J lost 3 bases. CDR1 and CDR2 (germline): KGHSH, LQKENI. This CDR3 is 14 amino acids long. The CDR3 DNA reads TGTGCCAGCTCACCACTGGGACAGGACTACGAGCAGTACTTC. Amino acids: CASSPLGQDYEQYF. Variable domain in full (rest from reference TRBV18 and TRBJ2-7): NAGVMQNPRHLVRRRGQEARLRCSPMKGHSHVYWYRQLPEEGLKFMVYLQKENIIDESGMPKERFSAEFPKEGPSILRIQQVVRGDSAAYFCASSPLGQDYEQYFGPGTRLTVT.

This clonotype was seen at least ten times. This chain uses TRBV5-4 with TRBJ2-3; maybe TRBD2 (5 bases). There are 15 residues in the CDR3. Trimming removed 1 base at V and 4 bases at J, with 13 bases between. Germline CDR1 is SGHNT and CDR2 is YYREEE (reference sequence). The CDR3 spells CASSLRTDSADTQYF. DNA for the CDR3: TGTGCCAGCAGCTTGCGGACGGACTCGGCAGATACGCAGTATTTT.

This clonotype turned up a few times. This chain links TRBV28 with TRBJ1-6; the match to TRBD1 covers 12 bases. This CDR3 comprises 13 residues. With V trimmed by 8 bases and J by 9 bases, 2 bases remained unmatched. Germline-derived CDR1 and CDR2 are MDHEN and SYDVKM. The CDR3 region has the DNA TGTGCCAGCCGGGACAGGGGGCGTTCACCCCTCCACTTT. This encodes CASRDRGRSPLHF.

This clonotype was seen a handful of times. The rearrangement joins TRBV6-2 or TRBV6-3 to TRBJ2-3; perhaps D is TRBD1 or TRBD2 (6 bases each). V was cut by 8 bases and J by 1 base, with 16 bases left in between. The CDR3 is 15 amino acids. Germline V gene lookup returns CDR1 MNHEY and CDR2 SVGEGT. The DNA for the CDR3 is TGTGCCAGCGGGGGGCCGGCGGACGGCACAGATACGCAGTATTTT. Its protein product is CASGGPADGTDTQYF.

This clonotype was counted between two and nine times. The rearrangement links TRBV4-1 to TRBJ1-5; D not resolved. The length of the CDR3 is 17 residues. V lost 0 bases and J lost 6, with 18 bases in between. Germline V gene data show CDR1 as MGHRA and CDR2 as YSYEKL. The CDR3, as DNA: TGCGCCAGCAGCCAAGATTCCCTTAATCATCCTCGTCAGCCCCAGCATTTT. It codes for CASSQDSLNHPRQPQHF.

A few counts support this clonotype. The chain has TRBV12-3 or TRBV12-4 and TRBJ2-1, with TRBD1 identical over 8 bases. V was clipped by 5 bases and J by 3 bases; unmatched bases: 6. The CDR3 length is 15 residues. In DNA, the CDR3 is TGTGCCAGCAGTCGCGGACAGGGAAACTACAATGAGCAGTTCTTC. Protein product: CASSRGQGNYNEQFF.

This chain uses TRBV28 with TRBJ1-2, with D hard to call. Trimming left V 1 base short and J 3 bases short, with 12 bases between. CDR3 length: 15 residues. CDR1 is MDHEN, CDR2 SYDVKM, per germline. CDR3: CASSLSTAPYYGYTF. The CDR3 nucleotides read TGTGCCAGCAGTTTATCGACTGCTCCTTACTATGGCTACACCTTC.

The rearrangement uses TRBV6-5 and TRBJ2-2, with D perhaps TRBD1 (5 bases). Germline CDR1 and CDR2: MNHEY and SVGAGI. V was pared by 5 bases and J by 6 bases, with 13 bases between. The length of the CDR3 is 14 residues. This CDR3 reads CASSTPPGPGELFF. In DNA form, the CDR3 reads TGTGCCAGCAGTACGCCACCAGGGCCCGGGGAGCTGTTTTTT.